The 9 T cell receptor beta chains below come from one sample, sequenced in a study of blood T cells in healthy people across ages. PCR was performed a second time for about 7 to 12 cycles using a sample-barcoded 5' primer and a J-beta primer mix. TCRdb fed the 5' RACE reads into MiXCR, producing one record per CDR3 protein. The sample lists about 670,000 distinct CDR3 sequences; approximately 52% were seen once. Material for sequencing was blood. Receptor source: a woman older than 75 in good health.

This clonotype was counted a few times. The chain has TRBV28 and TRBJ1-2; a weak D match, TRBD1 (6 bases). The CDR3 extends over 14 amino acids. The germline V gene has CDR1 MDHEN and CDR2 SYDVKM. Trimming removed 10 bases at V and 5 bases at J, with 20 bases between. CDR3 nucleotide sequence: TGTGCCACCACTTGGGCGGGGGCGCATTATGGCTACACCTTC. It encodes CATTWAGAHYGYTF.

V and J are TRBV29-1 and TRBJ2-1; D gene unclear. Germline loops: CDR1 SQVTM, CDR2 ANQGSEA. The V gene lost 7 bases and the J gene lost 12 bases, with 16 bases spanning the gap. The CDR3 loop spans 11 amino acids. The CDR3 region has the DNA TGCAGCGGTGCCGAGGCCGGCTGGCAGTTCTTC. The encoded protein is CSGAEAGWQFF.

This clonotype was counted at least ten times. The chain uses TRBV12-3 or TRBV12-4 and TRBJ2-3, with a weak D call TRBD2 (7 bases). The CDR3 length is 14 residues. Trimming pared 9 bases from V and 2 bases from J, leaving 15 bases between. The CDR3 DNA sequence: TGTGCCAGTGGGGAGGGGGGTTCCACAGATACGCAGTATTTT. As protein: CASGEGGSTDTQYF.

The J gene is TRBJ2-7, the V gene TRBV29-1, with 7 bases that match TRBD1. Germline loops: CDR1 SQVTM, CDR2 ANQGSEA. This CDR3 spans 13 amino acids. J gave up 0 bases and V 7 bases, and 6 bases lay outside the gene matches. CDR3 loop: CSGRTGSSYEQYF. The CDR3 region has the DNA TGCAGCGGTCGGACAGGCAGCTCCTACGAGCAGTACTTC.

This clonotype was seen only once. This chain connects TRBV6-2 or TRBV6-3 to TRBJ1-1; D unclear. With 6 bases removed from V and 0 bases from J, the gap between germline ends came to 11 bases. Germline CDR1 reads MNHEY; CDR2 reads SVGEGT. CDR3 length: 14 amino acids. The DNA for the CDR3 is TGTGCCAGCAGCAAACAGTCAATGAACACTGAAGCTTTCTTT. Protein sequence: CASSKQSMNTEAFF.

Comment on this clonotype: A much larger clonotype is one base distant, so this may be a read error. The rearrangement joins TRBV7-3 to TRBJ2-1; D call uncertain. The CDR3 consists of 13 residues. Trimming took off 3 bases at V and 11 bases at J, with 14 bases between the two ends. CDR1 and CDR2 from the germline V gene are SGHTA and FQGTGA. The CDR3 coding sequence is TGTGCCAGCAGCTTCCAAAGGGCGCGTAAGCAGTTCTTC. It yields the protein CASSFQRARKQFF.

This clonotype was counted at least ten times. As DNA, the CDR3 is TGTGCCAGCAGTTTAGCGTGGGCCAACTACAATGAGCAGTTCTTC. Residues: CASSLAWANYNEQFF. The chain combines TRBV28 with TRBJ2-1; unclear D gene. The CDR3 extends over 15 amino acids. In germline, CDR1 is MDHEN, CDR2 SYDVKM. Between the trimmed V and J ends, which lost 2 bases and 3 bases, there was a span of 11 bases.

In the case of this clonotype: A clone one base away is much larger, so this may be a read error. The chain links TRBV7-2 to TRBJ1-1, with D unresolved. From germline, CDR1 is SGHTA and CDR2 FQGNSA. The CDR3 is 12 residues long. Trimming removed 5 bases at V and 11 bases at J, with 15 bases between. CDR3 nucleotides: TGTGCCAGCAGCATCCCTAGGACCCGCGCTTTCTTT. Encoded protein: CASSIPRTRAFF. Combining the CDR3 with reference TRBV7-2 and TRBJ1-1 gives the whole variable domain GAGVSQSPSNKVTEKGKDVELRCDPISGHTALYWYRQSLGQGLEFLIYFQGNSAPDKSGLPSDRFSAERTGGSVSTLTIQRTQQEDSAVYLCASSIPRTRAFFGQGTRLTVV.

The gene calls are TRBV29-1 and TRBJ1-1, with D possibly TRBD1 on 5 matching bases. V gave up 8 bases and J gave up 0 bases, with 13 bases separating them. CDR3 length: 13 residues. In germline, CDR1 is SQVTM, CDR2 ANQGSEA. DNA for the CDR3: TGCAGCACCCGACAGCCCTTGAACACTGAAGCTTTCTTT. Encoded protein: CSTRQPLNTEAFF.